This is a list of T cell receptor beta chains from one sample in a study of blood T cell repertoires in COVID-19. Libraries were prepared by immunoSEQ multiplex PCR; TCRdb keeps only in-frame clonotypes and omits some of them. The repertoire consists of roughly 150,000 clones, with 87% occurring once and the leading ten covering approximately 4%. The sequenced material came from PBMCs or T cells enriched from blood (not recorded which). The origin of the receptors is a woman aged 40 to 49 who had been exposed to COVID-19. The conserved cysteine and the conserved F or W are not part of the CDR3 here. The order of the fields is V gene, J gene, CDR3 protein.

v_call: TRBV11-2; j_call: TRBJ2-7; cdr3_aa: ASSLSRGGPYEQY
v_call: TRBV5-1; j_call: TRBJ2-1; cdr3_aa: ASTRGHNEQF
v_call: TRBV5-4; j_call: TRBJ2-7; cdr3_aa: ASSLDRDASYEQY
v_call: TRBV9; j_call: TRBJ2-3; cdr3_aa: ASSHEPDTQY
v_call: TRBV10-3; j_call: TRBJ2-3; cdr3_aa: AISDPGQGSTDTQY
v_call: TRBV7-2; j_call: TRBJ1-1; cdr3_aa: ASSLSVNTEAF
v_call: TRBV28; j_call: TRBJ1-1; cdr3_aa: ASVRDRPNTEAF
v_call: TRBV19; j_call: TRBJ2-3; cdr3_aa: ASRSGETSTDTQY
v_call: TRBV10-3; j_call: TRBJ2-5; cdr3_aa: AISGGLTQETQY
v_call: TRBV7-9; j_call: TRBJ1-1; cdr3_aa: ASSNQGGENTEAF
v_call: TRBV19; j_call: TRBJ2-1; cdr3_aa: ASSIAPSSYNEQF
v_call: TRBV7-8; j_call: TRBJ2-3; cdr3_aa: ASGLAGSFLDTQY
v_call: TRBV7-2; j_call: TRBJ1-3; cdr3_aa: ASMDRSSGNTIY
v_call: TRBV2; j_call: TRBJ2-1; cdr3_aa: ASIGTAEDEQF
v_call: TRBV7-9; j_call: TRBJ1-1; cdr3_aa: ASSLVLRGLPEAF
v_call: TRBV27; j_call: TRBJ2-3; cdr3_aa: ASSPLSSSGDTQY
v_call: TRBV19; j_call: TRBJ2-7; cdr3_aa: ASSGQGGSYEQY
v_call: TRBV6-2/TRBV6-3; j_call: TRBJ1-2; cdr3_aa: ASSPGNIGYT
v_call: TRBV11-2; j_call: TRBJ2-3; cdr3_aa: ASSLQGLATDTQY
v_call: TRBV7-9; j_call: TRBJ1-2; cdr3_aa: ASSLKDRVSGYT
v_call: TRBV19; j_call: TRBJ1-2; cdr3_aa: ASTSGQERRGYT
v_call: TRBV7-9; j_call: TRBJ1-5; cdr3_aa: ASSLDRGGTSNQPQH
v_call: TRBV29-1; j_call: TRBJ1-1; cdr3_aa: SVVDRADTEAF
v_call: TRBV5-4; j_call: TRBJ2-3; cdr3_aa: ASPQRGGLNTQY
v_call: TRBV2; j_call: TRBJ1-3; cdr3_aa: ASRDRGGAGNTIY
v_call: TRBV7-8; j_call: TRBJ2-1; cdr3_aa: ASSPGQGAEQF
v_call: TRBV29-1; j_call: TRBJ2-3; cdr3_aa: SVEDRRQGDGTDTQY
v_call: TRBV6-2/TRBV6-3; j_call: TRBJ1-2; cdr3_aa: ASSFLGSDLKRDGYT
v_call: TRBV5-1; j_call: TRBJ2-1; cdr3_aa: ASTQEGRDEQF
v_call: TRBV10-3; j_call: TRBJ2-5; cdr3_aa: AISEEETQY
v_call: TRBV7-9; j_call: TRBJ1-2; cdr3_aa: ASSLGQGTSYGYT
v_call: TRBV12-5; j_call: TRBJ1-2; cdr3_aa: ASGLVHFSDRGFVPGGYT
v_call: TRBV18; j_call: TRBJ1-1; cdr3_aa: ASSNLQGQGNTEAF
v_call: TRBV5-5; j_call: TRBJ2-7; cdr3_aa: ASSAGQIYEQY
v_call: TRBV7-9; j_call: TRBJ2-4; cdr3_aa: ASSLADGGLAKNIQY
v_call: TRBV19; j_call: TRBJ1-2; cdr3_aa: ASSGSRGYGYT
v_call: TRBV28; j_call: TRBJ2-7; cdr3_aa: ASTRMGQGANYEQY
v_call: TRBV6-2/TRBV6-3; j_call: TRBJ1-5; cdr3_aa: ASSYWGLNQPQH
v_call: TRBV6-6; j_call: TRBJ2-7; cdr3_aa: ASRHPQGHEQY
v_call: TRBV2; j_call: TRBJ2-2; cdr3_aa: ASRGGGSRAGELF
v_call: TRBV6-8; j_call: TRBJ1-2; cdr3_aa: ASSYVLPPLTGGNYGYT
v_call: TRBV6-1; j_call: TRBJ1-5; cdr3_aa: ASSEGGSQPQH
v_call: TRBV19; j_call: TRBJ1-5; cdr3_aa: ASSIDRNSNQPQH
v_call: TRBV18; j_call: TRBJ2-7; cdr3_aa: ASSPPKSGQARYEQY
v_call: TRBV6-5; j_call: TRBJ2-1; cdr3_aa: ASSYPTGTSGSEQF
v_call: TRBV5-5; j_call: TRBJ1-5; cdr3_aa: ASSGDINQPQH
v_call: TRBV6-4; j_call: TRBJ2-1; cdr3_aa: ASSELGTRGRNEQF
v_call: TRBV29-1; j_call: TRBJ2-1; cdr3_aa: SVEYVYGGNEQF
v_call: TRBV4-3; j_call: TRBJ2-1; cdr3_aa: ASSLRGISSYNEQF
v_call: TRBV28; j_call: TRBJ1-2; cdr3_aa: ASSRTGGNYGYT
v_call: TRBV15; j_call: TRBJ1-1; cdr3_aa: ATSRDGAMNTEAF
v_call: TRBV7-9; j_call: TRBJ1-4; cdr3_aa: ASSLVRTGGGGEKLF
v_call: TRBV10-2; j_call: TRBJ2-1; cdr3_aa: ASSELSSEQF
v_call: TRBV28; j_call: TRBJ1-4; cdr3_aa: ASSTQQGGSEKLF
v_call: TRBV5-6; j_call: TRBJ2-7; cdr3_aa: ASSSPGTSGQSGLEQY